These 30 T cell receptor beta chains originate from one sample sequenced in a study of Graves' ophthalmopathy and Graves' hyperthyroidism. TCR beta CDR3 amplification used RNA transcripts. HTBI-primed first-round RT-PCR preceded second-round multiplex PCR. TCRdb fed the multiplex PCR reads into MiXCR, producing one record per CDR3 protein. The sample lists approximately 700,000 distinct CDR3 sequences; about 38% were seen once. Sequenced sample: peripheral blood. The receptors derive from an adult man with Graves' ophthalmopathy.

V is TRBV20-1 and J is TRBJ2-7; TRBD2 is a possible D gene (6 bases). V lost 5 bases to trimming and J lost 5 bases, with 16 bases between them. CDR1 is DFQATT, CDR2 SNEGSKA, per germline (reference sequence). The CDR3 totals 13 residues. The CDR3 DNA reads TGCAGTGCTCGGACCTCGGGGGAACACGAGCAGTACTTC. This sequence encodes CSARTSGEHEQYF.

The chain links TRBV5-1 to TRBJ2-7, with 9 bases fitting TRBD1. The length of the CDR3 is 15 residues. CDR1 is SGHRS, CDR2 YFSETQ, per germline. Germline trimming cut 3 bases from V and 3 bases from J; bases unmatched to any gene: 7. The CDR3 nucleotides read TGCGCCAGCAGCTCGGACAGGGGTATGTTCTACGAGCAGTACTTC. Translation: CASSSDRGMFYEQYF.

On this clonotype: Possible read error: a much larger clone is one base away. This chain uses TRBV5-6 with TRBJ1-2, with TRBD1 as a possible D gene (6 bases). Germline loops: CDR1 SGHDT, CDR2 YYEEEE. This CDR3 region has 15 residues. Trimming took off 4 bases at V and 6 bases at J, with 19 bases between the two ends. The CDR3 DNA follows: TGTGCCAGCAGCGAGCAACAGGGAATAGTAGATGGCTACACCTTC. Its translation: CASSEQQGIVDGYTF.

This clonotype was detected a few times. The chain employs TRBV12-3 or TRBV12-4 and TRBJ1-1; TRBD1 agrees at 7 bases. V shed 8 bases, J shed 7 bases, and the junction held 13 bases outside the gene matches. CDR3 size: 14 residues. CDR3 coding DNA: TGTGCCAGCGGGTCAACGACAGGGAACTATGAAGCTTTCTTT. Residues: CASGSTTGNYEAFF.

The sample holds many counts of this clonotype. The gene calls are TRBV29-1 and TRBJ2-5; 9 bases align to TRBD1. This CDR3 contains 14 residues. After removal of 0 bases from V and 3 bases from J, the junction contained 2 bases not matched to a gene. Germline V gene sequence: CDR1 SQVTM, CDR2 ANQGSEA. The CDR3 DNA follows: TGCAGCGTTGAAGAGGGACAGGGAGAAGAGACCCAGTACTTC. Translated: CSVEEGQGEETQYF.

This clonotype has only a few counts. This rearrangement joins TRBV14 to TRBJ1-1; the match to TRBD1 covers 9 bases. CDR3 length: 17 amino acids. With V trimmed by 3 bases and J by 1 base, 9 bases remained unmatched. The germline gives CDR1 SGHDN, CDR2 FVKESK. CDR3 residues: CASSHRQGDITNTEAFF. The CDR3 DNA is TGTGCCAGCAGCCATAGACAGGGGGATATTACGAACACTGAAGCTTTCTTT.

This chain links TRBV24-1 with TRBJ1-2, with D hard to call. CDR3 length: 14 residues. V lost 12 bases and J lost 6, with 22 bases in between. Germline V gene sequence: CDR1 KGHDR, CDR2 SFDVKD. CDR3 sequence (DNA): TGTGCCTCCGCCCCAGCTGGGAAACCAGATGGCTACACCTTC. Residues: CASAPAGKPDGYTF.

This clonotype was found many times. V is TRBV7-2 and J is TRBJ2-7; unclear D gene. CDR1 is SGHTA and CDR2 is FQGNSA in the germline V gene. V was trimmed by 0 bases and J by 0 bases, leaving 15 bases between them. CDR3 length: 17 residues. DNA for the CDR3: TGTGCCAGCAGCTTAGCGAGTCTATCCAGGACCTCCTACGAGCAGTACTTC. Encoded protein: CASSLASLSRTSYEQYF.

This clonotype was detected many times. This chain uses TRBV10-3 with TRBJ1-1, with TRBD1 matching over 8 bases. J lost 3 bases, V lost 6 bases, and 3 bases had no gene match. The germline gives CDR1 ENHRY, CDR2 SYGVKD. CDR3 length: 13 residues. The DNA of the CDR3 is TGTGCCATCAGGCAGGGGGCGGACACTGAAGCTTTCTTT. Residues: CAIRQGADTEAFF.

This clonotype has a count of ten or more. The germline gene is not matched at one end of the junction; a read error may be the cause. The CDR3 DNA follows: TGTGCCAGCAGGACATATCAGGGGAACGCTGAAGCTTTCTTT. Protein sequence: CASRTYQGNAEAFF. V usage is TRBV7-2 and J usage is TRBJ1-1; D is possibly TRBD1 (6 bases). The CDR3 consists of 14 residues. Germline V gives CDR1 SGHTA, CDR2 FQGNSA.

V gene TRBV12-3 or TRBV12-4 combines with J gene TRBJ1-5; 10 bases map to TRBD1. With V trimmed by 7 bases and J by 4 bases, 7 bases remained unmatched. The CDR3 contains 15 residues. The CDR3 region is CASKMTGGANQPQHF. The CDR3 region has the DNA TGTGCCAGCAAAATGACAGGGGGCGCAAATCAGCCCCAGCATTTT.

There are many counts of this clonotype. The chain uses TRBV10-3 and TRBJ1-5; D is unresolved. Deletions cut 1 base from V and 0 bases from J, with 7 bases between. The CDR3 length is 15 residues. Germline V gene sequence: CDR1 ENHRY, CDR2 SYGVKD. Here the CDR3 DNA reads TGTGCCATCAGTGAGTGGGGAAATAGCAATCAGCCCCAGCATTTT. The encoded protein is CAISEWGNSNQPQHF.

This clonotype was counted only a few times. The chain uses TRBV11-1 and TRBJ1-4, with 9 nucleotides matching TRBD1. Trimming at V came to 4 bases and at J to 2 bases, leaving 8 bases not matched to a gene. The germline V gene has CDR1 SGHAT and CDR2 FQDESV (reference sequence). This CDR3 region has 17 residues. CDR3 loop: CASSSGGQGATNEKLFF. The DNA of the CDR3 is TGTGCCAGCAGCTCCGGGGGACAGGGTGCGACTAATGAAAAACTGTTTTTT. Complete variable domain (other parts from reference TRBV11-1 and TRBJ1-4): EAEVAQSPRYKITEKSQAVAFWCDPISGHATLYWYRQILGQGPELLVQFQDESVVDDSQLPKDRFSAERLKGVDSTLKIQPAELGDSAMYLCASSSGGQGATNEKLFFGSGTQLSVL.

This clonotype has ten or more counts. V usage is TRBV29-1 and J usage is TRBJ1-4, with 9 bases that match TRBD1. V lost 4 bases to trimming and J lost 8 bases; unmatched junction nucleotides: 17. The CDR3 has 17 residues. Germline V gives CDR1 SQVTM, CDR2 ANQGSEA. The CDR3 sequence is CSVVIEEPGQGNEKLFF. CDR3 DNA: TGCAGCGTTGTTATTGAAGAGCCGGGACAGGGCAACGAAAAACTGTTTTTT.

The V call is TRBV6-1, the J call TRBJ1-6; D is ambiguous. The germline gives CDR1 MNHNS, CDR2 SASEGT. Trimming left V 6 bases short and J 0 bases short, with 12 bases between. The CDR3 length is 16 residues. The CDR3 region has the DNA TGTGCCAGCAGGGCTACACAGAGCTCCTATAATTCACCCCTCCACTTT. Amino acid sequence: CASRATQSSYNSPLHF.

The rearrangement joins TRBV20-1 to TRBJ2-7, with D uncertain. V lost 0 bases and J lost 1, with 10 bases in between. This CDR3 comprises 14 residues. Germline-derived CDR1 and CDR2 are DFQATT and SNEGSKA (reference sequence). Here the CDR3 DNA reads TGCAGTGCTAGAGATCCCCATCAGTCCTACGAGCAGTACTTC. It codes for CSARDPHQSYEQYF.

J is TRBJ1-3 and V is TRBV10-3; a possible D gene is TRBD1 (5 bases). Germline V CDR1 and CDR2: ENHRY, SYGVKD. The V end lost 10 bases, the J end lost 8 bases, and 24 bases lay between the germline ends. This CDR3 comprises 15 residues. The CDR3 region is CASTLTARDQDTIYF. The DNA for the CDR3 is TGTGCCAGCACCCTCACGGCGAGGGACCAAGACACCATATATTTT.

For the CDR3, the DNA is TGTGCCAGCAGCTTGGGACAGGGGACTTCCGGGGAGCTGTTTTTT. Translated: CASSLGQGTSGELFF. The chain employs TRBV7-9 and TRBJ2-2; TRBD1 agrees at 10 bases. Germline assignment: CDR1 SEHNR and CDR2 FQNEAQ (reference sequence). The length of the CDR3 is 15 residues. The V and J ends lost 3 bases and 6 bases, in that order; junction bases with no gene match: 4.

Notes on this clonotype: This may arise from a read error, as a much more abundant clone is one base away. The chain joins TRBV24-1 to TRBJ2-7; possibly TRBD1 for D (6 bases). From germline, CDR1 is KGHDR and CDR2 SFDVKD. The CDR3 runs 13 residues. V was cut by 11 bases and J by 3 bases, with 16 bases left in between. CDR3 protein: CASSQEGVYEQYF. The DNA of the CDR3 is TGTGCCAGCAGCCAAGAGGGGGTCTACGAGCAGTACTTC.

This clonotype was detected once. The chain employs TRBV7-3 and TRBJ1-4; maybe TRBD1 (6 bases). The CDR3 is 14 residues long. The germline V and J ends were trimmed by 6 bases and 7 bases, with 15 bases remaining between them. Germline V gene sequence: CDR1 SGHTA, CDR2 FQGTGA. The CDR3 DNA reads as TGTGCCAGCAGTCAAACACAGGGAACTGAAAAACTGTTTTTT. It codes for CASSQTQGTEKLFF.

As concerns this clonotype: At one end the junction does not follow the germline gene, possibly because of a read error. The rearrangement joins TRBV9 to TRBJ2-3, with D perhaps given as TRBD1 or TRBD2 (5 bases each). Germline lookup yields CDR1 SGDLS and CDR2 YYNGEE. CDR3 length equals 13 residues. CDR3: CASSWGPSDTQYF. CDR3 coding DNA: TGCGCCAGCAGCTGGGGACCGTCGGATACGCAGTATTTT. The variable domain in full, with the rest retrieved from reference TRBV9 and TRBJ2-3, is DSGVTQTPKHLITATGQRVTLRCSPRSGDLSVYWYQQSLDQGLQFLIQYYNGEERAKGNILERFSAQQFPDLHSELNLSSLELGDSALYFCASSWGPSDTQYFGPGTRLTVL.

V usage is TRBV5-4 and J usage is TRBJ2-2, with D unclear. Deletions cut 3 bases from V and 0 bases from J, with 9 bases between. Germline assignment: CDR1 SGHNT and CDR2 YYREEE (reference sequence). The CDR3 spans 15 residues. The CDR3 DNA reads as TGTGCCAGCAGCTACTCTAGGACGAACACCGGGGAGCTGTTTTTT. It specifies CASSYSRTNTGELFF.

V usage is TRBV3-1 and J usage is TRBJ1-2; tentative D call: TRBD1 (5 bases). Trimming stripped 0 bases from V and 5 bases from J, with 13 bases between. CDR3 length equals 15 residues. CDR1 and CDR2 from the germline V gene are LGHDT and YNNKEL (reference sequence). The CDR3 protein is CASSQDGTGSYGYTF. CDR3 DNA: TGTGCCAGCAGCCAAGATGGAACAGGATCATATGGCTACACCTTC. Together with reference TRBV3-1 and TRBJ1-2, the CDR3 gives the full variable domain: DTAVSQTPKYLVTQMGNDKSIKCEQNLGHDTMYWYKQDSKKFLKIMFSYNNKELIINETVPNRFSPKSPDKAHLNLHINSLELGDSAVYFCASSQDGTGSYGYTFGSGTRLTVV.

Remarks on this clonotype: A much more abundant neighbour one base away suggests this may be a read error. J is TRBJ1-2 and V is TRBV20-1; 9 bases are shared with TRBD1. The CDR3 is made up of 13 amino acids. V lost 4 bases and J lost 12; bases outside the gene matches: 12. Looked up from germline, CDR1 is DFQATT and CDR2 is SNEGSKA (reference sequence). The CDR3 protein is CSATRPGQGTDTF. DNA of the CDR3: TGCAGTGCTACTCGTCCGGGACAGGGCACCGACACCTTC.

This clonotype has more than one count but fewer than ten. J is TRBJ1-5 and V is TRBV6-6, with TRBD1 identical over 7 bases. The V and J ends lost 7 bases and 6 bases, in that order; junction bases with no gene match: 12. The germline V gene encodes CDR1 MNHNY and CDR2 SVGAGI (reference sequence). CDR3 length: 15 residues. This CDR3 reads CASIPGRGGSQPQHF. The DNA for the CDR3 is TGTGCCAGCATCCCGGGCAGGGGGGGGAGTCAGCCCCAGCATTTT.

In this sample, this clonotype turned up many times. The chain is built from TRBV29-1 and TRBJ2-7; possibly TRBD2 for D (6 bases). The CDR3 contains 15 residues. Trimming removed 0 bases from V and 6 bases from J, with 18 bases in between. Germline V lookup: CDR1 SQVTM, CDR2 ANQGSEA. CDR3 sequence: CSVEDYGRGPREQYF. Here the CDR3 DNA reads TGCAGCGTTGAAGACTACGGGAGAGGCCCTCGCGAGCAGTACTTC.

The chain is built from TRBV29-1 and TRBJ2-7; tentatively, D is TRBD2 (6 bases). V lost 5 bases and J lost 6, with 17 bases in between. Looked up from germline, CDR1 is SQVTM and CDR2 is ANQGSEA. The CDR3 extends over 13 amino acids. As DNA, the CDR3 is TGCAGCGTTTACAGCGGGCCTCTAGTCGAGCAGTACTTC. Its protein product is CSVYSGPLVEQYF.

This clonotype was detected ten times or more. This chain links TRBV19 with TRBJ2-5; 8 nucleotides match TRBD2. CDR1 LNHDA and CDR2 SQIVND come from the germline V gene (reference sequence). The CDR3 extends over 15 amino acids. Trimming cost V 6 bases and J 2 bases; bases outside gene matches: 8. CDR3 DNA sequence: TGTGCCAGTAGACAAGCGGGAGTGGGTCAAGAGACCCAGTACTTC. It translates to CASRQAGVGQETQYF.

Ten or more counts support this clonotype. V is TRBV12-3 or TRBV12-4 and J is TRBJ1-2; 8 nucleotides align to TRBD1. CDR3 size: 14 residues. V lost 5 bases, J lost 3 bases, and 5 bases stayed unmatched. The CDR3 DNA follows: TGTGCCAGCAGTCAGACAGGGGAAGACTATGGCTACACCTTC. As protein: CASSQTGEDYGYTF.

On this clonotype: Germline is not matched at one junction end, which may reflect a read error. This rearrangement joins TRBV2 to TRBJ2-7; the D gene is possibly TRBD1 (5 bases). Germline CDR1 reads SNHLY; CDR2 reads FYNNEI. The CDR3 length is 14 residues. Here the CDR3 reads CAGRVRQSSYEQCF. In DNA form, the CDR3 reads TGTGCCGGCAGGGTAAGACAGAGCTCCTACGAGCAGTGCTTC.